This record looks at one TCR beta chain sequence and its context. Its antigen remains unknown. The data originate from a study of cytotoxic CD8 clonotypes in ibrutinib-treated CLL. Looking at the study overall: Averaging across samples gave 255,043 productive templates and around 100,000 productive rearrangements. Study-wide findings and caveats: Few clonotypes were public, and these shrank or held steady under treatment.

CDR1 and CDR2 (germline): SNHLY, FYNNEI. V lost 8 bases and J lost 6, with 14 bases in between. The CDR3 loop spans 13 amino acids. TCRdb's copy holds only in-frame clones and misses some; the assay was immunoSEQ multiplex PCR. The table records tens of thousands of clones, approximately 71% of them present only once. The sequencing used PBMCs, collected after 12 months of ibrutinib treatment. The TCR comes from a human donor with chronic lymphocytic leukemia. The chain carries TRBV2 and TRBJ1-3; D unclear. The CDR3 is CASLPVKQNTIYF. The CDR3 DNA reads as TGTGCCAGCCTACCAGTGAAGCAAAACACCATATATTTT.